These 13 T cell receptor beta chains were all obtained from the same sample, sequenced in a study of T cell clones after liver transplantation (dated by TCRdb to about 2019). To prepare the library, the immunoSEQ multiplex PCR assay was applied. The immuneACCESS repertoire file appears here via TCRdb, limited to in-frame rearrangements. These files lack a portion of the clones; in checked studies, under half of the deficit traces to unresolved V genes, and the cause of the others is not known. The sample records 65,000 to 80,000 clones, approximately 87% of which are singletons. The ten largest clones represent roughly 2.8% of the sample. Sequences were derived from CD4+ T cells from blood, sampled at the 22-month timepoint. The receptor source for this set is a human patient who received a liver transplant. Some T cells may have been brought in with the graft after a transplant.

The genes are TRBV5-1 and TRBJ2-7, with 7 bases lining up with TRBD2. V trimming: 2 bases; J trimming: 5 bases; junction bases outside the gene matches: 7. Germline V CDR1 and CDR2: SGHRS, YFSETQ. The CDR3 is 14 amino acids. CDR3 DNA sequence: TGCGCCAGCAGCTTAGTGGGGGGGTCTCACGAGCAGTACTTC. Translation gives CASSLVGGSHEQYF.

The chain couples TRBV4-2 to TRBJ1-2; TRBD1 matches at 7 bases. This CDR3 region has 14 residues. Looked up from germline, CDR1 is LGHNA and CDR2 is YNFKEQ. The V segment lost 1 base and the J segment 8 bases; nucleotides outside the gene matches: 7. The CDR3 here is CASSQVQGVSGYTF. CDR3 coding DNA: TGTGCCAGCAGCCAAGTGCAGGGGGTTTCAGGCTACACCTTC.

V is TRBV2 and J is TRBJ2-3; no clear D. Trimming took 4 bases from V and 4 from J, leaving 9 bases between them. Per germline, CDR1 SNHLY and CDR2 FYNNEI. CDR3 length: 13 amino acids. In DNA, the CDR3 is TGTGCCAGCAGTGTGTCCGTGGCAGATACGCAGTATTTT. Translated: CASSVSVADTQYF.

CDR3 DNA sequence: TGTGCCAGTTCCTGGTCAGACCACTCTGGAAACACCATATATTTT. Translation: CASSWSDHSGNTIYF. This rearrangement joins TRBV19 to TRBJ1-3; D is undetermined. V gave up 8 bases and J gave up 0 bases, with 14 bases separating them. In germline, CDR1 is LNHDA, CDR2 SQIVND (reference sequence). CDR3 length: 15 residues.

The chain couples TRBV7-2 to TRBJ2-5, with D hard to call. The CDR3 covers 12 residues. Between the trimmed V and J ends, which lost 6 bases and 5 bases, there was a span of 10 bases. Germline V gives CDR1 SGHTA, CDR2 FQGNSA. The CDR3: CASSIRDETQYF. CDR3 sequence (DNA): TGTGCCAGCAGTATCCGAGACGAGACCCAGTACTTC.

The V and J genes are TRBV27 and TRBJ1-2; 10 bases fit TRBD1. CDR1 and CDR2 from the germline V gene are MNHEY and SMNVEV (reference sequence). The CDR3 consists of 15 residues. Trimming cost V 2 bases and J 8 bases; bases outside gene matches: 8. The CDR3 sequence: CASSLGGQGYKGYTF. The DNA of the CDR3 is TGTGCCAGCAGTTTAGGGGGACAGGGGTATAAGGGCTACACCTTC.

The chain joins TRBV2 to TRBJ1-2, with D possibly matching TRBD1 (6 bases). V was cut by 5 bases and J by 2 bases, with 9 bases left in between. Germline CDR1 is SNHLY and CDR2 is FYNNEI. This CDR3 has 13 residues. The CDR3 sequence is CASSLDSNYGYTF. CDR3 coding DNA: TGTGCCAGCAGTCTGGACAGCAACTATGGCTACACCTTC.

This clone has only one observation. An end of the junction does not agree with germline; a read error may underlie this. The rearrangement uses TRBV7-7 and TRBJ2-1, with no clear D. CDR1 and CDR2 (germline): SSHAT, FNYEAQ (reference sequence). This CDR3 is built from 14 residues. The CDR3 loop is CASSLAGRYNEQFF. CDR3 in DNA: TGTGCTAGCAGCTTAGCAGGCAGATACAATGAGCAGTTCTTC.

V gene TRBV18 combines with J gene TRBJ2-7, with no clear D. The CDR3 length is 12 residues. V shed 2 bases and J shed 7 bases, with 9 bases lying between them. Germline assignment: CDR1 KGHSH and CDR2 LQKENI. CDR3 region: CASSPTLAEQYF. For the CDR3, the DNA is TGTGCCAGCTCACCAACTTTGGCTGAGCAGTACTTC.

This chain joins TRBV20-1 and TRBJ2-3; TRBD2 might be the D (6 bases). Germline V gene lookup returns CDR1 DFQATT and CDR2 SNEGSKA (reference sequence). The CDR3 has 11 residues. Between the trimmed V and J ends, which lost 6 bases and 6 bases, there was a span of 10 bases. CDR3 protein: CSAQAGDTQYF. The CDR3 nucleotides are TGCAGTGCGCAGGCGGGGGATACGCAGTATTTT.

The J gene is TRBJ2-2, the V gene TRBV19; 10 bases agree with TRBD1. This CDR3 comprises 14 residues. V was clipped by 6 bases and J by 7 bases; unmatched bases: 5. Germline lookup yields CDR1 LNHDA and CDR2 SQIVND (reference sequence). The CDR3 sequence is CASRGQGSSGELFF. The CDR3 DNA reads TGTGCCAGTAGGGGACAGGGGAGTAGCGGGGAGCTGTTTTTT.

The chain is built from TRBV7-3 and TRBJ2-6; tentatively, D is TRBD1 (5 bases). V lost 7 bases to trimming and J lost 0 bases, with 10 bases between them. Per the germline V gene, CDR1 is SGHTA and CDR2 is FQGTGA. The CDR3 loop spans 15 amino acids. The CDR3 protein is CASTLGRSGANVLTF. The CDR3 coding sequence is TGTGCCAGCACCCTGGGGCGCTCTGGGGCCAACGTCCTGACTTTC. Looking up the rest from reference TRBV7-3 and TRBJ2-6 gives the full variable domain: GAGVSQTPSNKVTEKGKYVELRCDPISGHTALYWYRQSLGQGPEFLIYFQGTGAADDSGLPNDRFFAVRPEGSVSTLKIQRTERGDSAVYLCASTLGRSGANVLTFGAGSRLTVL.

CDR3 loop: CASIKSSSGVSLVYEQYF. In nucleotides, the CDR3 is TGTGCCAGCATCAAAAGTTCTAGCGGGGTTTCACTGGTTTACGAGCAGTACTTC. The chain joins TRBV6-4 to TRBJ2-7; 9 nucleotides agree with TRBD2. The CDR3 covers 18 residues. Germline lookup yields CDR1 MRHNA and CDR2 SNTAGT. Trimming took 7 bases from V and 4 from J; bases not matched to a gene: 20.